This entry describes one T cell receptor (beta chain). The data belong to a study of T cell changes during pregnancy in multiple sclerosis. The CDR3 runs 14 residues. CDR1 and CDR2 (germline): SNHLY, FYNNEI. J lost 7 bases, V lost 0 bases, and 3 bases had no gene match. Sequencing was performed with immunoSEQ multiplex PCR; in TCRdb, only in-frame clones are kept and a portion is missing. The data show around 62,000 clones, about 91% seen once. The sequence derives from a female donor with multiple sclerosis, enrolled in a pregnancy study. The sample here was CD4+ T cells from peripheral blood mononuclear cells, taken in the first trimester of pregnancy. V and J are TRBV2 and TRBJ1-5; 7 bases map to TRBD1. The CDR3 is CASSEAQGDQPQHF. CDR3 nucleotide sequence: TGTGCCAGCAGTGAAGCTCAGGGGGACCAGCCCCAGCATTTT.